The present T cell receptor beta chain was sequenced within a study of shared clonotypes between healthy human individuals. General study results and limits: Naive CD4 clonotypes were shared across several donors at approximately 5.3%.

As for this clone: Its antigen is unknown.

Naive CD8 isolation took CD45RO-negative cells positively selected for CCR7 and excluded terminally differentiated effector memory CD45RA+ cells. Using immunoSEQ multiplex PCR, the repertoire was profiled, and TCRdb retains in-frame clones only, with some absent. The sample carries hundreds of thousands of clones, around 93% recorded once. The sample consisted of naive CD8+ T cells sorted from blood. This clonotype originated in a man aged 25-40 years in good health.

CDR3 sequence reads: CASSYPGEDNEQFF. The CDR3 nucleotides read TGTGCCAGCAGTTACCCGGGAGAGGACAATGAGCAGTTCTTC. The chain couples TRBV6-6 to TRBJ2-1; maybe TRBD2 (6 bases). The germline V gene has CDR1 MNHNY and CDR2 SVGAGI (reference sequence). The germline V and J ends were trimmed by 2 bases and 5 bases, with 10 bases remaining between them. The CDR3 is 14 amino acids.